This T cell receptor beta chain was retrieved from a study of human T cells and chemical hapten exposure. This clonotype occurred many times. As yet, its antigen is unknown. Study-wide points: Because they had alopecia, donors may respond immunologically unlike healthy people.

Germline V gives CDR1 MNHEY, CDR2 SMNVEV (reference sequence). The CDR3 length is 14 residues. Trimming left V 6 bases short and J 0 bases short, with 11 bases between. The library put unique molecular identifiers onto individual cDNA molecules. TCRdb ran MiXCR on the RACE reads and lists one entry per CDR3 protein. The repertoire consists of more than 70,000 distinct CDR3 sequences, with about 8.5% occurring once and the leading ten covering 2.6%. Indicated time point: pre-sensitization, week 0. As for treatment: therapeutic diphenylcyclopropenone sensitization with weekly scalp DPC. The receptor's source is a middle-aged man with alopecia areata. Some clones in this sample may be carry-over from other donors' samples. The sequenced sample was whole blood, obtained in connection with sensitization to the hapten diphenylcyclopropenone (DPC). The V and J genes are TRBV27 and TRBJ1-2, with D possibly TRBD1 on 5 matching bases. For the CDR3, the DNA is TGTGCCAGCAGGTGGGGGGAGGCTAACTATGGCTACACCTTC. Its translation is CASRWGEANYGYTF.